The subject of this entry is one T cell receptor (beta chain). The antigen is not known. The record originates from a study of blood T cells in healthy people across ages. General study findings and limits: In long-lived donors, naive CD4+ cell counts and diversity exceeded those of aged donors. PBMCs went unsorted, and a conclusive naive versus antigen-experienced comparison was therefore prevented. Measured against age, TCR beta diversity per million T cells decreased in a roughly linear manner.

Trimming removed 4 bases from V and 5 bases from J; junction bases left unmatched: 10. The germline V gene has CDR1 MDHEN and CDR2 SYDVKM. This CDR3 comprises 15 residues. Per sample, at least 5.5 micrograms of total RNA were extracted. The authors ran a second PCR of roughly 6 to 12 cycles using a sample-barcoded 5' primer and a J-beta primer mix. MiXCR, run by TCRdb on the 5' RACE reads, gives a single entry per CDR3 protein. The table has around 1,600,000 distinct CDR3 sequences, under 55% seen once; the top ten hold less than 5%. Sequencing was done on a sample of blood. The rearrangement joins TRBV28 to TRBJ2-5; 7 positions match TRBD2. This sequence originates from a woman under 30 in good health. The CDR3 DNA sequence: TGTGCCAGCAGTTCCCCGGCTAGCGGCTTGGAGACCCAGTACTTC. Its protein product is CASSSPASGLETQYF.